This T cell receptor beta chain emerged from a study of T-cell reconstitution after alpha-beta-depleted transplantation in children. It was with unique molecular identifiers that the TCRbeta library was prepared. MiXCR, run by TCRdb on the PCR reads, gives a single entry per CDR3 protein. The table records about 610,000 distinct CDR3 sequences, 10% of them present only once. CDR3 length: 13 amino acids. V was pared by 0 bases and J by 10 bases, with 10 bases between. Germline V CDR1 and CDR2: LGHNA, YSLEER. The chain uses TRBV4-3 and TRBJ2-1, with D hard to call. The specimen was PBMCs from the stem cell graft donor, collected from the stem cell graft. This TCR was recovered from a human donor who donated a stem cell graft to a child with acute myeloid leukemia. CDR3: CASSQERNGEQFF. The CDR3 DNA reads as TGCGCCAGCAGCCAAGAAAGGAACGGGGAGCAGTTCTTC.